These 25 T cell receptor beta chains originate from one sample sequenced in a study of blood T cell repertoires in COVID-19. Using immunoSEQ multiplex PCR, the repertoire was profiled, and TCRdb retains in-frame clones only, with some absent. The table includes fewer than 500,000 clones, approximately 80% detected once. The source material was peripheral blood. The receptors stem from a human donor with acute or convalescent COVID-19. The donor label of this sample is uncertain.

V and J are TRBV6-9 and TRBJ1-2; D remains ambiguous. The length of the CDR3 is 13 residues. The germline CDR1 and CDR2 sequences are MNHGY and SVAAGI. Trimming removed 3 bases from V and 5 bases from J, with 10 bases in between. The CDR3 spells CASSYFELYGYTF. DNA of the CDR3: TGTGCCAGCAGTTACTTTGAACTGTATGGCTACACCTTC.

This clone has more than one count but fewer than ten. This chain connects TRBV30 to TRBJ2-3, with D possibly TRBD2 on 5 matching bases. The CDR3 has 16 amino acids. Germline assignment: CDR1 GTSNPN and CDR2 SVGIG (reference sequence). V was shortened by 2 bases and J by 2 bases, with 17 bases between the two germline ends. CDR3 bases: TGTGCCTGGAGTAGGAGTAACGGAGGCTTCACAGATACGCAGTATTTT. Translating it yields CAWSRSNGGFTDTQYF.

The V gene is TRBV7-2, the J gene TRBJ1-6; no reliable D call. Germline CDR1 SGHTA, CDR2 FQGNSA. Trimming stripped 0 bases from V and 9 bases from J, with 3 bases between. This CDR3 comprises 12 residues. CDR3 DNA: TGTGCCAGCAGCTTAGCCCTTTCACCCCTCCACTTT. Translation: CASSLALSPLHF. Drawing the rest from reference TRBV7-2 and TRBJ1-6, the complete variable domain is GAGVSQSPSNKVTEKGKDVELRCDPISGHTALYWYRQSLGQGLEFLIYFQGNSAPDKSGLPSDRFSAERTGGSVSTLTIQRTQQEDSAVYLCASSLALSPLHFGNGTRLTVT.

This clone turned up a few times. The chain is built from TRBV3-1 (or the pseudogene TRBV3-2) and TRBJ2-7; the D gene is possibly TRBD1 (6 bases). The CDR3 length is 15 residues. The germline V and J ends were trimmed by 4 bases and 2 bases, with 15 bases remaining between them. Per germline, CDR1 LGHDT and CDR2 YNNKEL (reference sequence). This chain's CDR3 is CASSRDTAPTYEQYF. In nucleotides, the CDR3 is TGTGCCAGCAGCCGGGACACCGCCCCGACCTACGAGCAGTACTTC.

The chain employs TRBV7-6 and TRBJ2-3; 10 bases are shared with TRBD2. Germline loops: CDR1 SGHVS, CDR2 FNYEAQ. The CDR3 length is 16 residues. V lost 3 bases, J lost 0 bases, and 3 bases stayed unmatched. The CDR3 here is CASSFLAGASTDTQYF. CDR3 nucleotides: TGTGCCAGCAGCTTTCTAGCGGGGGCGAGCACAGATACGCAGTATTTT.

The chain has TRBV7-9 and TRBJ2-2, with TRBD1 matching over 10 bases. The germline V gene encodes CDR1 SEHNR and CDR2 FQNEAQ (reference sequence). This CDR3 has 17 residues. The junction had 9 bases not matched to a gene; V was cut back by 4 bases and J by 4 bases. The CDR3 reads CASSYQGTGVRTGELFF. In DNA form, the CDR3 reads TGTGCCAGCAGCTATCAAGGGACAGGGGTTCGCACCGGGGAGCTGTTTTTT. The full variable domain, with the rest looked up from reference TRBV7-9 and TRBJ2-2, is DTGVSQNPRHKITKRGQNVTFRCDPISEHNRLYWYRQTLGQGPEFLTYFQNEAQLEKSRLLSDRFSAERPKGSFSTLEIQRTEQGDSAMYLCASSYQGTGVRTGELFFGEGSRLTVL.

The chain combines TRBV6-6 with TRBJ1-1; the D gene is possibly TRBD1 (6 bases). CDR1 is MNHNY, CDR2 SVGAGI, per germline (reference sequence). V lost 6 bases to trimming and J lost 3 bases, with 11 bases between them. This CDR3 has 13 residues. DNA for the CDR3: TGTGCCAGCAGACTACGACAGGACACTGAAGCTTTCTTT. Translated, it gives CASRLRQDTEAFF.

CDR3 region: CASSASGVLDTQYF. For the CDR3, the DNA is TGTGCCAGCAGTGCGTCGGGAGTGTTAGATACGCAGTATTTT. This chain uses TRBV2 with TRBJ2-3, with a tentative D call TRBD2 (6 bases). Germline V lookup: CDR1 SNHLY, CDR2 FYNNEI. The CDR3 sequence is 14 residues long. V lost 4 bases and J lost 5, with 13 bases in between.

The V call is TRBV29-1, the J call TRBJ1-3; D might be TRBD1 (5 bases). Germline V gene data show CDR1 as SQVTM and CDR2 as ANQGSEA. V lost 5 bases to trimming and J lost 0 bases, with 14 bases between them. The CDR3 contains 15 residues. Here the CDR3 DNA reads TGCAGCGTTCAGGACAAACGAGGCTCTGGAAACACCATATATTTT. Protein product: CSVQDKRGSGNTIYF.

V usage is TRBV15 and J usage is TRBJ1-3; no clear D. Germline V gene data show CDR1 as LNHNV and CDR2 as YYDKDF (reference sequence). Trimming removed 0 bases from V and 4 bases from J, with 7 bases in between. There are 14 residues in the CDR3. The CDR3: CATSRDLSGNTIYF. In DNA form, the CDR3 reads TGTGCCACCAGCAGAGATCTATCCGGAAACACCATATATTTT.

The table lists this clone with a count of one. This sequence joins TRBV28 and TRBJ1-2, with D perhaps matching TRBD1 (5 bases). Per germline, CDR1 MDHEN and CDR2 SYDVKM. With 7 bases removed from V and 4 bases from J, the gap between germline ends came to 25 bases. This CDR3 is 17 amino acids long. As DNA, the CDR3 is TGTGCCAGCAAAGGTAACGGAGGGCAGGGCGGATTCTATGGCTACACCTTC. Translating gives CASKGNGGQGGFYGYTF.

In this sample, this clone turned up a few times. The gene calls are TRBV3-1 (or the pseudogene TRBV3-2) and TRBJ1-6, with D maybe TRBD1 (5 bases). The CDR3 loop spans 13 amino acids. Germline loops: CDR1 LGHDT, CDR2 YNNKEL (reference sequence). V lost 3 bases to trimming and J lost 11 bases, with 11 bases between them. CDR3 amino acids: CASSHRVRTPLHF. CDR3 sequence (DNA): TGTGCCAGCAGCCACAGGGTACGGACACCCCTCCACTTT.

Concerning this clone itself: This sample includes further DNA sequences coding for the same CDR3. The chain recombines TRBV5-1 with TRBJ2-3; weak D call: TRBD1 (5 bases). CDR3 length: 14 amino acids. Germline loops: CDR1 SGHRS, CDR2 YFSETQ. With 2 bases removed from V and 6 bases from J, the gap between germline ends came to 13 bases. The DNA for the CDR3 is TGCGCCAGCAGCTTAGGGGCCCTTGGGGATACGCAGTATTTT. This gives the protein CASSLGALGDTQYF.

The chain has TRBV9 and TRBJ1-2, with D possibly matching TRBD1 (5 bases). Germline values: CDR1 SGDLS, CDR2 YYNGEE. V shed 4 bases and J shed 4 bases, with 20 bases lying between them. The CDR3 covers 16 residues. The CDR3 nucleotides read TGTGCCAGCAGCACCGGAGGGGCAGGGAACCCCTATGGCTACACCTTC. Encoded protein: CASSTGGAGNPYGYTF.

The V call is TRBV2, the J call TRBJ2-7, with TRBD1 identical over 7 bases. This CDR3 spans 12 amino acids. V trimming: 4 bases; J trimming: 12 bases; junction bases outside the gene matches: 9. Germline-derived CDR1 and CDR2 are SNHLY and FYNNEI. The CDR3 nucleotides are TGTGCCAGCAGTGGACAGGGTTGGGATCCGTACTTC. Its translation: CASSGQGWDPYF. The full variable domain, rest sourced from reference TRBV2 and TRBJ2-7, is EPEVTQTPSHQVTQMGQEVILRCVPISNHLYFYWYRQILGQKVEFLVSFYNNEISEKSEIFDDQFSVERPDGSNFTLKIRSTKLEDSAMYFCASSGQGWDPYFGPGTRLTVT.

The chain links TRBV29-1 to TRBJ1-1; 9 nucleotides agree with TRBD1. Germline-derived CDR1 and CDR2 are SQVTM and ANQGSEA. The CDR3 contains 12 residues. V lost 3 bases to trimming and J lost 10 bases; unmatched junction nucleotides: 6. The CDR3 nucleotides are TGCAGCGTTGATTTACAGGGGGCGGTAGCTTTCTTT. As protein: CSVDLQGAVAFF.

V gene TRBV7-6 combines with J gene TRBJ1-1; D not certain. CDR1 and CDR2 (germline): SGHVS, FNYEAQ. CDR3 size: 15 residues. V gave up 5 bases and J gave up 7 bases, with 20 bases separating them. In DNA form, the CDR3 reads TGTGCCAGCAGCCTCTCCCAATCGGGGAGCGGTGAAGCTTTCTTT. Translated, it gives CASSLSQSGSGEAFF.

The chain is built from TRBV18 and TRBJ1-4; the D is unclear. V was shortened by 4 bases and J by 5 bases, with 8 bases between the two germline ends. Looked up from germline, CDR1 is KGHSH and CDR2 is LQKENI. The CDR3 has 13 amino acids. CDR3 in amino acids: CASSLGLNEKLFF. As DNA, the CDR3 is TGTGCCAGCTCACTCGGACTGAATGAAAAACTGTTTTTT.

This rearrangement joins TRBV6-1 to TRBJ1-2; D unresolved. This CDR3 is built from 13 residues. With 2 bases removed from V and 4 bases from J, the gap between germline ends came to 8 bases. Germline CDR1 MNHNS, CDR2 SASEGT. CDR3 in DNA: TGTGCCAGCAGTGAACACGGGTCCTATGGCTACACCTTC. It encodes CASSEHGSYGYTF.

V usage is TRBV5-4 and J usage is TRBJ1-4; 8 bases are shared with TRBD1. V lost 4 bases and J lost 3; bases outside the gene matches: 11. Germline V gene sequence: CDR1 SGHNT, CDR2 YYREEE (reference sequence). The CDR3 totals 17 residues. CDR3 in amino acids: CASSLPRQGAPNEKLFF. In DNA, the CDR3 is TGTGCCAGCAGCCTCCCGCGGCAGGGGGCCCCTAATGAAAAACTGTTTTTT.

The rearrangement joins TRBV18 to TRBJ2-5, with TRBD1 matching 10 bases. The CDR3 sequence is 13 residues long. The J segment lost 5 bases and the V segment lost 5 bases, leaving 2 bases of the junction unmatched. The V gene's germline CDR1 is KGHSH and CDR2 LQKENI. CDR3 in DNA: TGTGCCAGCTCAAGGACAGGGGGGGAGACCCAGTACTTC. Translating it yields CASSRTGGETQYF.

The rearrangement joins TRBV20-1 to TRBJ2-2; no definite D call. The CDR3 contains 11 residues. V was shortened by 5 bases and J by 8 bases, with 9 bases between the two germline ends. The germline CDR1 and CDR2 sequences are DFQATT and SNEGSKA (reference sequence). CDR3 protein: CSAPEAGELFF. CDR3 coding DNA: TGCAGTGCTCCAGAGGCGGGGGAGCTGTTTTTT.

The table lists this clone with a few counts. V usage is TRBV7-9 and J usage is TRBJ1-2; 7 bases agree with TRBD1. Germline V gene lookup returns CDR1 SEHNR and CDR2 FQNEAQ (reference sequence). Losses at the gene ends were 5 bases for V and 5 bases for J; bases not matched to a gene: 17. The CDR3 totals 17 residues. CDR3 residues: CASSPPGQLIPQYGYTF. For the CDR3, the DNA is TGTGCCAGCAGCCCGCCGGGACAGCTGATACCCCAGTATGGCTACACCTTC.

The chain carries TRBV19 and TRBJ1-1; no firm D call. Trimming left V 10 bases short and J 6 bases short, with 15 bases between. The CDR3 length is 12 residues. Germline V CDR1 and CDR2: LNHDA, SQIVND (reference sequence). CDR3 nucleotide sequence: TGTGCCACCCAAACCGGAGGCGCTGAAGCTTTCTTT. Amino acids: CATQTGGAEAFF.

Comments on this clone: Other DNA sequences in this specimen translate into the identical CDR3. The rearrangement links TRBV28 to TRBJ1-1, with a tentative D call TRBD1 (5 bases). This CDR3 comprises 15 residues. Germline V lookup: CDR1 MDHEN, CDR2 SYDVKM. V lost 4 bases and J lost 1, with 13 bases in between. CDR3 sequence reads: CASSSPGRGNTEAFF. In DNA form, the CDR3 reads TGTGCCAGCAGTTCTCCCGGGAGGGGGAACACTGAAGCTTTCTTT.